The 30 T cell receptor beta chains given below trace back to one sample, sequenced in a study of T-cell memory formation after mild COVID-19. Using its own MiXCR run on the 5' RACE reads, TCRdb lists one record per CDR3 protein. This sample has approximately 340,000 distinct CDR3 sequences, with 13% found just once. The specimen sequenced was PBMCs or a T cell subset sorted from them (not recorded which). The receptors were sampled from a man aged 18 to 29 who had mild COVID-19 (a few samples of this study predate the infection). Cell type and time point are not known.

The chain joins TRBV5-1 to TRBJ2-2; maybe TRBD1 (6 bases). The CDR3 spans 15 residues. From germline, CDR1 is SGHRS and CDR2 YFSETQ. Trimming removed 4 bases at V and 1 base at J, with 11 bases between. The CDR3 nucleotides read TGCGCCAGCAGCACGTCGACAGGGAACACCGGGGAGCTGTTTTTT. It yields the protein CASSTSTGNTGELFF.

In its sample, this clonotype was seen a few times. The chain has TRBV12-3 or TRBV12-4 and TRBJ2-5; the D gene is possibly TRBD2 (6 bases). V was clipped by 2 bases and J by 0 bases, with 7 bases between them. CDR3 length: 14 amino acids. In nucleotides, the CDR3 is TGTGCCAGCAGTTTATGGGAGGACCAAGAGACCCAGTACTTC. It encodes CASSLWEDQETQYF.

This clonotype has more than one count but fewer than ten. This chain connects TRBV5-1 to TRBJ2-5; possibly TRBD1 or TRBD2 for D (5 bases each). Germline-derived CDR1 and CDR2 are SGHRS and YFSETQ. V was shortened by 0 bases and J by 2 bases, with 11 bases between the two germline ends. CDR3 length equals 15 residues. The CDR3 is CASSLETGTQETQYF. Written as DNA, the CDR3 is TGCGCCAGCAGCTTGGAAACCGGGACGCAAGAGACCCAGTACTTC.

This clonotype was observed a handful of times. V and J are TRBV25-1 and TRBJ2-3; 8 nucleotides match TRBD2. After removal of 1 base from V and 5 bases from J, the junction contained 5 bases not matched to a gene. Germline assignment: CDR1 MGHDK and CDR2 SYGVNS. This CDR3 region has 15 residues. CDR3 protein: CASSEWSGGRDTQYF. The CDR3 coding sequence is TGTGCCAGCAGTGAATGGAGCGGGGGAAGAGATACGCAGTATTTT.

V usage is TRBV7-8 and J usage is TRBJ1-2, with 10 nucleotides matching TRBD1. Per the germline V gene, CDR1 is SGHVS and CDR2 is FQNEAQ. V was pared by 2 bases and J by 4 bases, with 7 bases of the junction left unmatched. The CDR3 totals 16 residues. CDR3 nucleotide sequence: TGTGCCAGCAGCTTACGGCCGGGACAGGGGTCCTATGGCTACACCTTC. It codes for CASSLRPGQGSYGYTF.

The rearrangement links TRBV5-1 to TRBJ1-1; D is unresolved. V lost 1 base, J lost 4 bases, and 20 bases lay in between. CDR1 is SGHRS, CDR2 YFSETQ, per germline. CDR3 length: 17 residues. The CDR3 spells CASSLTSTFSGFTEAFF. CDR3 nucleotide sequence: TGCGCCAGCAGCTTGACGAGCACGTTTTCGGGGTTCACTGAAGCTTTCTTT. The full variable domain, in which reference TRBV5-1 and TRBJ1-1 provide the parts outside the CDR3, is KAGVTQTPRYLIKTRGQQVTLSCSPISGHRSVSWYQQTPGQGLQFLFEYFSETQRNKGNFPGRFSGRQFSNSRSEMNVSTLELGDSALYLCASSLTSTFSGFTEAFFGQGTRLTVV.

This clonotype was counted a few times. This sequence joins TRBV20-1 and TRBJ1-6; weak D call: TRBD1 (5 bases). The V end lost 4 bases, the J end lost 7 bases, and 14 bases lay between the germline ends. CDR3 length: 14 amino acids. CDR1 and CDR2 (germline): DFQATT, SNEGSKA (reference sequence). CDR3 protein: CSATRQFGNSPLHF. DNA of the CDR3: TGCAGTGCTACAAGACAGTTCGGGAATTCACCCCTCCACTTT.

This clonotype was counted ten times or more. V is TRBV7-9 and J is TRBJ2-7, with 7 nucleotides matching TRBD2. The junction had 4 bases not matched to a gene; V was cut back by 5 bases and J by 3 bases. The length of the CDR3 is 13 residues. CDR1 SEHNR and CDR2 FQNEAQ come from the germline V gene (reference sequence). The CDR3 nucleotides are TGTGCCAGCAGCCCTGGGGGGGGCTACGAGCAGTACGTC. This encodes CASSPGGGYEQYV.

This clonotype appeared many times. The chain uses TRBV12-3 or TRBV12-4 and TRBJ2-5; D is ambiguous. This CDR3 spans 11 amino acids. The V end lost 3 bases, the J end lost 5 bases, and 4 bases lay between the germline ends. CDR3 protein: CASSFSETQYF. CDR3 in DNA: TGTGCCAGCAGTTTTTCGGAGACCCAGTACTTC.

The chain couples TRBV11-2 to TRBJ2-7, with D maybe TRBD1 (6 bases). This CDR3 region has 15 residues. Trimming stripped 0 bases from V and 4 bases from J, with 13 bases between. Germline assignment: CDR1 SGHAT and CDR2 FQNNGV. CDR3 sequence: CASSLDLGAYYEQYF. CDR3 nucleotides: TGTGCCAGCAGCTTAGATCTGGGGGCGTATTACGAGCAGTACTTC.

This clonotype was observed a few times. This rearrangement joins TRBV5-1 to TRBJ2-1, with 7 bases that match TRBD2. Germline V gene sequence: CDR1 SGHRS, CDR2 YFSETQ. This CDR3 comprises 16 residues. The ends lost 5 bases at V and 10 bases at J; junction bases unmatched: 18. The CDR3 nucleotides are TGCGCCAGCAGGCCCGGGAGCGGGGCCCTCACGGGGGAGCAGTTCTTC. This sequence encodes CASRPGSGALTGEQFF. The variable domain in full, completed from reference TRBV5-1 and TRBJ2-1, reads KAGVTQTPRYLIKTRGQQVTLSCSPISGHRSVSWYQQTPGQGLQFLFEYFSETQRNKGNFPGRFSGRQFSNSRSEMNVSTLELGDSALYLCASRPGSGALTGEQFFGPGTRLTVL.

This clonotype was seen more than once but under ten times. The chain links TRBV20-1 to TRBJ1-2, with 9 positions matching TRBD1. V lost 0 bases and J lost 6; bases outside the gene matches: 8. The CDR3 loop spans 15 amino acids. Germline V CDR1 and CDR2: DFQATT, SNEGSKA (reference sequence). DNA for the CDR3: TGCAGTGCTAGAGATTTTGAACAGGGGGCAAATGGCTACACCTTC. Protein: CSARDFEQGANGYTF.

Ten or more counts support this clonotype. The chain carries TRBV5-1 and TRBJ2-1, with 7 bases aligning to TRBD2. CDR3 length equals 16 residues. In germline, CDR1 is SGHRS, CDR2 YFSETQ. Trimming at V came to 4 bases and at J to 1 base, leaving 8 bases not matched to a gene. The CDR3 loop is CASSEPRGGSYNEQFF. The CDR3 nucleotides are TGCGCCAGCAGCGAACCGCGCGGGGGATCCTACAATGAGCAGTTCTTC. The whole variable domain, filled in from reference TRBV5-1 and TRBJ2-1, reads KAGVTQTPRYLIKTRGQQVTLSCSPISGHRSVSWYQQTPGQGLQFLFEYFSETQRNKGNFPGRFSGRQFSNSRSEMNVSTLELGDSALYLCASSEPRGGSYNEQFFGPGTRLTVL.

This chain links TRBV9 with TRBJ1-2, with 7 bases identical to TRBD1. The CDR3 extends over 13 amino acids. Germline V gene sequence: CDR1 SGDLS, CDR2 YYNGEE. J was trimmed by 8 bases and V by 4 bases; bases with no gene match: 8. The CDR3 sequence is CASSPARGHGYTF. Written as DNA, the CDR3 is TGTGCCAGCAGCCCCGCGAGGGGGCACGGCTACACCTTC.

This clonotype was seen many times. The V gene is TRBV9, the J gene TRBJ1-2; D unresolved. CDR3 length: 15 amino acids. Trimming stripped 0 bases from V and 2 bases from J, with 11 bases between. Germline V lookup: CDR1 SGDLS, CDR2 YYNGEE. DNA for the CDR3: TGTGCCAGCAGCGTAGGCGGGCCCGTGAACTATGGCTACACCTTC. It codes for CASSVGGPVNYGYTF.

This clonotype has just a few counts. The chain employs TRBV4-1 and TRBJ2-5; tentatively, D is TRBD1 or TRBD2 (5 bases each). Trimming cost V 4 bases and J 6 bases, with 18 bases left between them. This CDR3 has 15 residues. Germline CDR1 MGHRA, CDR2 YSYEKL. The CDR3 loop is CASSRPGPSEQTQYF. CDR3 sequence (DNA): TGCGCCAGCAGCCGTCCGGGACCGTCCGAGCAGACCCAGTACTTC.

This clonotype was detected only a few times. The V call is TRBV13, the J call TRBJ2-5, with D uncertain. Germline CDR1 is PRHDT and CDR2 is FYEKMQ (reference sequence). The CDR3 runs to 14 residues. With 0 bases removed from V and 5 bases from J, the gap between germline ends came to 10 bases. The CDR3 region is CASSLGAPGETQYF. The CDR3 DNA sequence: TGTGCCAGCAGCTTAGGAGCCCCTGGGGAGACCCAGTACTTC.

This clonotype was observed a few times. The chain recombines TRBV5-1 with TRBJ1-3; TRBD1 agrees at 7 bases. Germline V CDR1 and CDR2: SGHRS, YFSETQ. J was trimmed by 4 bases and V by 5 bases; bases with no gene match: 6. This CDR3 has 14 amino acids. DNA of the CDR3: TGCGCCAGCAGGCAGACAGGGAGGGGAAACACCATATATTTT. Amino acids: CASRQTGRGNTIYF.

CDR3 loop: CASSLAGPNGYTF. CDR3 nucleotides: TGTGCCAGCAGTTTAGCAGGGCCGAATGGCTACACCTTC. This chain connects TRBV12-3 or TRBV12-4 to TRBJ1-2; no definite D call. Trimming removed 0 bases at V and 6 bases at J, with 8 bases between. The CDR3 sequence is 13 residues long.

This clonotype was recorded at least ten times. This chain uses TRBV5-5 with TRBJ1-6; possible D gene TRBD1, 5 bases. CDR1 is SGHKS, CDR2 YYEKEE, per germline (reference sequence). Trimming took off 2 bases at V and 8 bases at J, with 5 bases between the two ends. CDR3 length: 12 residues. Written as DNA, the CDR3 is TGTGCCAGCAGCTTACAGGATTCACCCCTCCACTTT. Protein: CASSLQDSPLHF.

This chain uses TRBV7-9 with TRBJ2-3; 8 bases are shared with TRBD2. Germline trimming cut 4 bases from V and 2 bases from J; bases unmatched to any gene: 5. The CDR3 runs to 15 residues. Per germline, CDR1 SEHNR and CDR2 FQNEAQ (reference sequence). The CDR3 nucleotides read TGTGCCAGCAGCTCGGGAGGGACCAACACAGATACGCAGTATTTT. This gives the protein CASSSGGTNTDTQYF.

This clonotype was seen a few times. The chain joins TRBV7-9 to TRBJ1-1; D gene unclear. Trimming took 4 bases from V and 9 from J, leaving 9 bases between them. The CDR3 extends over 11 amino acids. The germline gives CDR1 SEHNR, CDR2 FQNEAQ (reference sequence). In DNA form, the CDR3 reads TGTGCCAGCAGCTCCGGGCCAAAAGCTTTCTTT. Its translation: CASSSGPKAFF.

This clonotype was picked up a small number of times. This sequence joins TRBV28 and TRBJ2-2, with 7 bases lining up with TRBD2. J lost 1 base, V lost 10 bases, and 3 bases had no gene match. CDR1 is MDHEN, CDR2 SYDVKM, per germline. The CDR3 spans 13 residues. The CDR3 nucleotides are TGTGCCACCTCGGGGGGGAACACCGGGGAGCTGTTTTTT. It translates to CATSGGNTGELFF.

The V call is TRBV5-1, the J call TRBJ2-3; 7 bases fit TRBD2. CDR1 and CDR2 from the germline V gene are SGHRS and YFSETQ. The CDR3 runs to 15 residues. V lost 4 bases and J lost 3; bases outside the gene matches: 8. Here the CDR3 DNA reads TGCGCCAGCAGCCCCCTCAGCGGGGATACAGATACGCAGTATTTT. Protein: CASSPLSGDTDTQYF. Drawing the rest from reference TRBV5-1 and TRBJ2-3, the complete variable domain is KAGVTQTPRYLIKTRGQQVTLSCSPISGHRSVSWYQQTPGQGLQFLFEYFSETQRNKGNFPGRFSGRQFSNSRSEMNVSTLELGDSALYLCASSPLSGDTDTQYFGPGTRLTVL.

This clonotype was picked up a small number of times. The chain joins TRBV19 to TRBJ1-6, with TRBD1 matching 8 bases. This CDR3 has 15 residues. The ends lost 6 bases at V and 8 bases at J; junction bases unmatched: 9. CDR1 is LNHDA, CDR2 SQIVND, per germline (reference sequence). The CDR3 loop is CASRVAGGKDSPLHF. CDR3 coding DNA: TGTGCCAGTAGAGTTGCAGGGGGCAAGGATTCACCCCTCCACTTT.

This clonotype was observed a few times. DNA for the CDR3: TGTGCCAGCAGCGTAGTATCGGGGGCTGAAGCTTTCTTT. Translated, it gives CASSVVSGAEAFF. The rearrangement joins TRBV9 to TRBJ1-1, with D possibly TRBD1 on 5 matching bases. The V gene's germline CDR1 is SGDLS and CDR2 YYNGEE. V lost 0 bases and J 6 bases, leaving 9 bases between the germline ends. The CDR3 length is 13 residues.

The genes are TRBV18 and TRBJ1-3; D remains unclear. The CDR3 is made up of 16 amino acids. Trimming shortened V by 2 bases and J by 4 bases, and 15 bases separated the two germline ends. CDR1 and CDR2 (germline): KGHSH, LQKENI. The CDR3 nucleotides read TGTGCCAGCTCACCAGTGCCTTGGACGGAGGGAAACACCATATATTTT. Translated: CASSPVPWTEGNTIYF.

The gene calls are TRBV6-4 and TRBJ2-7, with D perhaps TRBD2 (5 bases). The CDR3 has 15 residues. V was pared by 2 bases and J by 0 bases, with 11 bases between. The germline V gene encodes CDR1 MRHNA and CDR2 SNTAGT. CDR3 bases: TGTGCCAGCAGTGACCCGTTCGGGGACTCCTACGAGCAGTACGTC. Translation: CASSDPFGDSYEQYV.

V gene TRBV4-1 combines with J gene TRBJ2-5; D is unresolved. Germline-derived CDR1 and CDR2 are MGHRA and YSYEKL. The CDR3 consists of 16 residues. V gave up 3 bases and J gave up 4 bases, with 18 bases separating them. The CDR3 bases are TGCGCCAGCAGCCACCACCTTGGCGCTGGGATAGAGACCCAGTACTTC. Protein: CASSHHLGAGIETQYF.

This clonotype was observed a few times. The rearrangement uses TRBV4-3 and TRBJ2-5, with D uncertain. The length of the CDR3 is 15 residues. V dropped 0 bases and J dropped 2 bases, with 10 bases sitting between them. CDR1 and CDR2 (germline): LGHNA, YSLEER. The CDR3 spells CASSQDIEYQETQYF. For the CDR3, the DNA is TGCGCCAGCAGCCAAGATATCGAGTATCAAGAGACCCAGTACTTC.